This T cell receptor (beta chain) was documented in a study of T-cell reconstitution after alpha-beta-depleted transplantation in children. Findings of the study overall: When one year had passed after transplant, most T-cell counts and diversity came from newly produced T cells. Recipient T cells and thymic progenitors that survived were the source of the high TCRbeta diversity seen at day 60 in some patients. As was reported, about two months after transplant, alpha-beta T cells came from several hundred expanded graft clones.

After removal of 2 bases from V and 3 bases from J, the junction contained 9 bases not matched to a gene. Germline values: CDR1 DFQATT, CDR2 SNEGSKA (reference sequence). This CDR3 is 16 amino acids long. Only a few counts were recorded for this clonotype. What it recognizes is unknown. Preparation of the TCRbeta library was carried out with unique molecular identifiers. Each CDR3 protein gets one entry after TCRdb re-called the PCR reads with MiXCR. Found here are hundreds of thousands of distinct CDR3 sequences, less than 15% of them singletons; the top ten hold around 0.79%. Sequencing was performed on PBMCs, taken before TCRalphabeta/CD19-depleted stem cell transplant. This receptor was taken from a girl aged 2-15 years with congenital amegakaryocytic thrombocytopenia, due to receive a stem cell transplant. The rearrangement joins TRBV20-1 to TRBJ2-2; TRBD1 aligns across 7 bases. The CDR3 is CSARSPRTGDTGELFF. CDR3 nucleotides: TGCAGTGCTAGAAGCCCTCGTACAGGGGACACCGGGGAGCTGTTTTTT.